This T cell receptor beta chain is from a study of blood T cell repertoires in COVID-19 (dated by TCRdb to 2018 to 2021). Looking at the study overall: The collaborator samples originated in the United States, Italy and Spain and spanned the acute and convalescent phases of COVID-19. The material from the prospective study consisted of cDNA or gDNA derived from T cells, B-cell-depleted T cells, or PBMCs. The dataset comprised deeply sampled blood TCRbeta repertoires from subjects exposed to, actively infected with, or recovered from COVID-19. A freely available public database, intended as a resource for researchers studying the immune response to SARS-CoV-2, is where the repertoires were released. The samples were drawn from the first 160 participants of the ongoing ImmuneRACE study and from roughly 1,300 subjects provided by 6 global collaborators. A de-identified subject ID, COVID-19 status, age in years and sex were almost always included in the sample metadata. HLA class I and class II types, where available, came from metadata supplied by the sample provider rather than from assay-based typing.

Each collaborating institution followed its own protocols to collect whole blood in K2EDTA tubes. Collaborator samples were shipped for TCRbeta analysis as frozen whole blood, isolated PBMCs, or DNA extracted from either sample type. V was cut back by 4 bases and J by 1 base, leaving a gap of 15 bases between them. Based on the germline V gene, the CDR1 and CDR2 sequences are SGHRS and YFSETQ. Inclusive of the bounding cysteine and phenylalanine, the CDR3 is 16 residues long. Only the CDR3 portion is preserved as DNA: 48 bases, with reading frame beginning at the first base. The immunoSEQ Assay, a bias-controlled multiplex PCR, was used to amplify TCRbeta CDR3 regions from genomic DNA. The original pipeline was this. Nucleated cell counts per sample were estimated from amplification of reference gene primers within the assay. Sequence reads were collapsed and filtered to measure the absolute abundance of every unique TCRbeta CDR3 rearrangement. For each sample, productive Simpson clonality was calculated as the square root of Simpson's diversity index across productive rearrangements. TCRdb provides this immuneACCESS table in a form limited to in-frame rearrangements. Some clones are lacking; in checked studies, under half of them reflect an unresolved V gene, and why the rest are absent is not known. The V and J calls and the clone size are those of that table, but D and trimming were determined from the DNA. For this sample the table gives 90,000 to 130,000 clones, of which around 86% were detected only once. The biggest ten clones account for around 8% of the sample.

In regard to this clone: Its specific antigen is unknown. It has no much larger one-base neighbor in the sample; base qualities were not kept.

The research as a whole found: How much clinical and demographic metadata was included differed by source and by participant, and the metadata was provided uncurated.

This TCR was sampled from a man between 65 and 85 years old with acute or convalescent COVID-19. Source material: peripheral blood. The chain couples TRBV5-1 to TRBJ2-4; D gene: possibly TRBD1, on 6 matching bases. CDR3 reads: CASSLRQDGAKNIQYF. The bases read TGCGCCAGCAGCCTCCGACAGGACGGGGCCAAAAACATTCAGTACTTC.